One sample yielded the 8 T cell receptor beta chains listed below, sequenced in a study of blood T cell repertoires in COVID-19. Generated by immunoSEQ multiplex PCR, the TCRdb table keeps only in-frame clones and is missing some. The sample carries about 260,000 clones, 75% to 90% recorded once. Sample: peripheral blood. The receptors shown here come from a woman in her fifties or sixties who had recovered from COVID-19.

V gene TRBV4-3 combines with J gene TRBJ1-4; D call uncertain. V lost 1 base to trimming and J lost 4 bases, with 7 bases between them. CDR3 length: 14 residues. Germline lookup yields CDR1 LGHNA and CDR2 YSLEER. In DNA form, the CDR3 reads TGCGCCAGCAGCCAAGGAGGATATAATGAAAAACTGTTTTTT. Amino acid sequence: CASSQGGYNEKLFF.

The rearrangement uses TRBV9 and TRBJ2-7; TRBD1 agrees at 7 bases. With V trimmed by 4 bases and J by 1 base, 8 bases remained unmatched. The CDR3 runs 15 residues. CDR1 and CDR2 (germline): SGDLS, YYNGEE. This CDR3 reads CASSMGTASSYEQYF. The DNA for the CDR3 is TGTGCCAGCAGCATGGGGACAGCCTCTTCCTACGAGCAGTACTTC.

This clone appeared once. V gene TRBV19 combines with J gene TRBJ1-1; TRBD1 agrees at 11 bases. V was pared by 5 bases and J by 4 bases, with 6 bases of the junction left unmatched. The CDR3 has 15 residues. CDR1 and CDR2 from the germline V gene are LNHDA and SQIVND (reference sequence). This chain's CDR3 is CASSQGTGGRTEAFF. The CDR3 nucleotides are TGTGCCAGTAGTCAGGGGACAGGGGGGCGCACTGAAGCTTTCTTT.

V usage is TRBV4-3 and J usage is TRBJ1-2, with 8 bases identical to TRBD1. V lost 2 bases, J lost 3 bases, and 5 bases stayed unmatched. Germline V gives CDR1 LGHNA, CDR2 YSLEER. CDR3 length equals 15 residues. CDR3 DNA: TGCGCCAGCAGCCAAACCGGGACAGGCGACTATGGCTACACCTTC. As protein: CASSQTGTGDYGYTF.

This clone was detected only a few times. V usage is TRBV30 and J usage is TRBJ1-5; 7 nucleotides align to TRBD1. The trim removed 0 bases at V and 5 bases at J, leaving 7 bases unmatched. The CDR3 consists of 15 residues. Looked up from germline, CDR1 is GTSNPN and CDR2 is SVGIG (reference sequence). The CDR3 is CAWSVLTGVDQPQHF. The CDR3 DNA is TGTGCCTGGAGTGTACTAACAGGGGTCGATCAGCCCCAGCATTTT.

This chain's CDR3 is CASSLDEGRFTEAFF. The CDR3 coding sequence is TGCGCCAGCAGCTTGGATGAGGGGAGGTTCACTGAAGCTTTCTTT. The chain carries TRBV5-1 and TRBJ1-1, with D perhaps matching TRBD1 (5 bases). CDR1 is SGHRS, CDR2 YFSETQ, per germline. There are 15 residues in the CDR3. Trimming shortened V by 0 bases and J by 4 bases, and 13 bases separated the two germline ends.

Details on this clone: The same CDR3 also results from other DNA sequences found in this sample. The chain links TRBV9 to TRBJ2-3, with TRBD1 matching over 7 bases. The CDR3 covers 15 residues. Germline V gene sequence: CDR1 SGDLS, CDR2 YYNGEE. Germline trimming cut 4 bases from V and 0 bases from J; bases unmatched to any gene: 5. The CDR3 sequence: CASSPGDRSTDTQYF. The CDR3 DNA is TGTGCCAGCAGCCCCGGGGACAGAAGCACAGATACGCAGTATTTT.

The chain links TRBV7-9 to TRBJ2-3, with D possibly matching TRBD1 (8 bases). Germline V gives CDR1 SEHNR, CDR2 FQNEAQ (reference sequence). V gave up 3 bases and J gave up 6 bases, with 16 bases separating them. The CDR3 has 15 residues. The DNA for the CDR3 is TGTGCCAGCAGCTTGGGACAGGCGGGGGAGGATACGCAGTATTTT. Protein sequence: CASSLGQAGEDTQYF.